This T cell receptor beta chain emerged from a study of identical twins (dated by TCRdb to the mid-2010s). With regard to the full study: To test whether fetal clonotypes persist, this study deep-sequenced TCR alpha and beta repertoires from monozygotic twins, from unrelated adults of various ages, and from cord blood. Replicate twin experiments were performed at different times using different library preparation protocols to rule out contamination. Study-level results and caveats: In monozygotic twins, recombination models systematically underestimated out-of-frame TCR alpha sharing, but the models matched the sharing seen between unrelated individuals. Because the same donors could not be followed over many years, conclusions were based on cross-sectional statistical analysis. Out-of-frame TCR alpha sequences shared between twins showed an excess of low generation-probability sequences compared with coincidental sharing between unrelated individuals. Invariant T cells such as MAIT and iNKT could partly confound zero-insertion analyses, although diverse VJ usage argued against such confounding for most clonotypes. Abundant cord blood beta clonotypes carried fewer insertions; young adult naive repertoires showed a weaker similar trend, while memory repertoires showed none. A weaker excess of twin sharing was found in beta out-of-frame sequences because the signal-to-noise ratio was lowered by fewer shared sequences.

All donors were healthy Caucasians. The CDR3, from cysteine to phenylalanine, totals 17 residues. Solely the CDR3 DNA is kept, with 51 bases framed from the first base. Reading the germline V gene gives CDR1 SGHDT and CDR2 YYEEEE. Turning to this clonotype: Its target antigen remains unknown. Per-base quality was not reported, and no clone a single base away is much larger than it.

Receptor libraries were prepared by 5' RACE. Sequenced using an Illumina HiSeq 2000. Template switching introduced a universal primer binding site; the final cDNA contained a unique molecular identifier, enabling accurate counting of TCR cDNA molecules. Specific primers in the conserved constant-segment region were used to synthesize first-strand cDNA for the TCR alpha and beta chains. To control for contamination, every cDNA library carried two barcodes: a SMART-Mk sample barcode plus Illumina barcodes. TruSeq adapter sequences and Illumina sample barcodes were added in two successive PCR steps. The Illumina HiSeq platform was used with custom primers to sequence TCR alpha and beta cDNA libraries. From the authors' description of their analysis: Unique molecular identifiers were extracted from raw reads with MiGEC, and CDR3 positions were determined with MiXCR. For each individual, recombination models were inferred using an EM algorithm with the repgenHMM and IGoR tools. Shared clonotype analysis was performed with the tcR package in R, normalizing sharing by the product of cloneset sizes. Out-of-frame nonproductive sequences were analyzed to study raw recombination free of thymic and clonal selection effects. TCRdb reprocessed the public reads (quality trimming at Q25 with fastp, clone calling with MiXCR) and kept in-frame beta chains. All rows with the same CDR3 protein become a single entry with the most common DNA and genes. The V and J calls and clone size are TCRdb's, not the authors'. For this sample there are more than 1.5 million distinct CDR3 sequences; 32% appear just once. Of the sample, 0.25% to 0.3% is held by the ten largest clones.

The rearrangement combines TRBV5-6 with TRBJ2-5; 7 of the junction bases match TRBD1. Near its end, the DNA agrees better with TRBJ2-7, so the J call may be wrong. The clonotype originates from a newborn girl in good health. Sequenced input: cord blood. The DNA sequence is TGTGCCAGCAGCCCCCCGACTGAGCTTCGGGACAGCTACGAGCAGTACTTC. Its product reads: CASSPPTELRDSYEQYF.